These 20 T cell receptor beta chains share one sample of origin, sequenced in a study of CD8+ T cells in alopecia areata. Extraction of RNA preceded its reverse transcription into cDNA, which served as the sequencing template. Profiling relied on immunoSEQ multiplex PCR, and the TCRdb table lists in-frame clones only, not all of them. The table has some 45,000 clones, around nine tenths seen once. This sample's treatment: oral pan-JAK inhibitor, 5-10 mg twice daily. The material was CD8+ T cells sorted from blood, obtained at week 24, from a patient treated with tofacitinib. The receptors here all came from a human donor with alopecia areata.

This CDR3 is CASSKIMGQGDEQYF. CDR3 in DNA: TGTGCCAGCAGCAAAATTATGGGACAGGGGGACGAGCAGTACTTC. The chain is built from TRBV21-1 and TRBJ2-7; TRBD1, the table's D call, lacks a check against the DNA. TRBV21-1 constitutes a pseudogene. The CDR3 is made up of 15 amino acids.

V usage is TRBV7-9 and J usage is TRBJ2-4, with 7 bases identical to TRBD1. Germline V gives CDR1 SEHNR, CDR2 FQNEAQ (reference sequence). V gave up 3 bases and J gave up 6 bases; unmatched junction bases: 5. The CDR3 has 14 amino acids. CDR3 coding DNA: TGTGCCAGCAGCTTCCGGGACAGACCAAACATTCAGTACTTC. Protein product: CASSFRDRPNIQYF. Variable domain in full (rest from reference TRBV7-9 and TRBJ2-4): DTGVSQNPRHKITKRGQNVTFRCDPISEHNRLYWYRQTLGQGPEFLTYFQNEAQLEKSRLLSDRFSAERPKGSFSTLEIQRTEQGDSAMYLCASSFRDRPNIQYFGAGTRLSVL.

The chain links TRBV6-1 to TRBJ2-7; possibly TRBD1 for D (6 bases). Germline CDR1 is MNHNS and CDR2 is SASEGT. The CDR3 runs to 15 residues. The V and J ends lost 1 base and 3 bases respectively, with 13 bases between them. The CDR3 DNA is TGTGCCAGCAGTGAAGAATGGACAGACAACTACGAGCAGTACTTC. Translated, it gives CASSEEWTDNYEQYF.

This chain links TRBV7-9 with TRBJ2-1; D is ambiguous. The ends were cut back, 5 bases at V and 9 bases at J, with 8 bases in the middle. The CDR3 contains 11 residues. The germline V gene has CDR1 SEHNR and CDR2 FQNEAQ (reference sequence). The CDR3 spells CASSPDSEQFF. CDR3 in DNA: TGTGCCAGCAGCCCAGATAGTGAGCAGTTCTTC.

CDR3 sequence (DNA): TGCAGCGTTGAAGCCGCCGAGGGCCCCGGTGCCTACGAGCAGTACTTC. Its protein product is CSVEAAEGPGAYEQYF. The chain is built from TRBV29-1 and TRBJ2-7; D might be TRBD2 (5 bases). The CDR3 length is 16 residues. Looked up from germline, CDR1 is SQVTM and CDR2 is ANQGSEA. Trimming cost V 1 base and J 2 bases, with 18 bases left between them.

This clone was counted between two and nine times. J is TRBJ2-2 and V is TRBV19, with D uncertain. This CDR3 spans 13 amino acids. V lost 1 base to trimming and J lost 2 bases, with 2 bases between them. The germline gives CDR1 LNHDA, CDR2 SQIVND (reference sequence). The CDR3 DNA reads TGTGCCAGTAGTATAGCAAACACCGGGGAGCTGTTTTTT. Protein product: CASSIANTGELFF.

This chain uses TRBV30 with TRBJ2-7; the D gene is possibly TRBD1 (5 bases). The CDR3 has 12 amino acids. V was trimmed by 3 bases and J by 4 bases, leaving 10 bases between them. Per germline, CDR1 GTSNPN and CDR2 SVGIG (reference sequence). CDR3 loop: CAWSDRGYEQYF. The CDR3 DNA sequence: TGTGCCTGGAGCGATAGGGGTTACGAGCAGTACTTC.

The chain carries TRBV19 and TRBJ2-7; 9 bases line up with TRBD2. The CDR3 spans 14 residues. V dropped 5 bases and J dropped 2; count of bases not matched to a gene: 4. Germline CDR1 and CDR2: LNHDA and SQIVND (reference sequence). CDR3 in amino acids: CASSPAGGTYEQYF. CDR3 coding DNA: TGTGCCAGTAGTCCGGCGGGGGGGACCTACGAGCAGTACTTC.

The J gene is TRBJ2-7, the V gene TRBV7-2; maybe TRBD1 (5 bases). V lost 1 base and J 1 base, leaving 8 bases between the germline ends. This CDR3 comprises 14 residues. Germline V gene lookup returns CDR1 SGHTA and CDR2 FQGNSA. The CDR3 DNA reads TGTGCCAGCAGCTTAGTTGCAGGGTCCTACGAGCAGTACTTC. Encoded protein: CASSLVAGSYEQYF.

This chain connects TRBV7-8 to TRBJ2-5; D call uncertain. The germline V gene has CDR1 SGHVS and CDR2 FQNEAQ. Trimming took off 5 bases at V and 1 base at J, with 14 bases between the two ends. The CDR3 consists of 15 residues. CDR3 DNA sequence: TGTGCCAGCAGCCCGCGGCAGCCCCTCCAAGAGACCCAGTACTTC. Translating it yields CASSPRQPLQETQYF.

The chain uses TRBV7-9 and TRBJ2-3; either TRBD1 or TRBD2 may supply D (5 bases each). Trimming took 5 bases from V and 7 from J, leaving 19 bases between them. Germline CDR1 reads SEHNR; CDR2 reads FQNEAQ (reference sequence). The CDR3 is 15 residues long. CDR3 sequence reads: CASSGEPMWGNTQYF. CDR3 bases: TGTGCCAGCAGCGGAGAACCCATGTGGGGGAATACGCAGTATTTT.

The V call is TRBV28, the J call TRBJ2-1; D is perhaps TRBD1 (6 bases). Per germline, CDR1 MDHEN and CDR2 SYDVKM. V was shortened by 10 bases and J by 2 bases, with 12 bases between the two germline ends. This CDR3 contains 13 residues. The CDR3 loop reads CANSGAPYNEQFF. CDR3 in DNA: TGTGCCAATTCAGGGGCCCCCTACAATGAGCAGTTCTTC.

V gene TRBV29-1 combines with J gene TRBJ2-7; D remains ambiguous. The CDR3 runs to 13 residues. Germline CDR1 reads SQVTM; CDR2 reads ANQGSEA. Trimming removed 1 base at V and 2 bases at J, with 9 bases between. CDR3 DNA: TGCAGCGTTGAAGGTACAGAAACCTACGAGCAGTACTTC. Translated, it gives CSVEGTETYEQYF.

The rearrangement uses TRBV6-1 and TRBJ2-5, with 10 nucleotides matching TRBD2. The CDR3 length is 15 residues. Germline V lookup: CDR1 MNHNS, CDR2 SASEGT. V lost 3 bases and J lost 5; bases outside the gene matches: 6. Here the CDR3 DNA reads TGTGCCAGCAGTGACTCAAGCGGGGGGGGTGAGACCCAGTACTTC. Amino acid sequence: CASSDSSGGGETQYF.

CDR3 DNA: TGTGCCAGCAGTTTGAGGAACACCGGGGAGCTGTTTTTT. Amino acids: CASSLRNTGELFF. The rearrangement uses TRBV6-6 and TRBJ2-2; the D is unclear. This CDR3 contains 13 residues. Looked up from germline, CDR1 is MNHNY and CDR2 is SVGAGI (reference sequence). Deletions cut 4 bases from V and 1 base from J, with 4 bases between.

The chain recombines TRBV5-4 with TRBJ1-2, with D perhaps TRBD1 (6 bases). Trimming removed 4 bases at V and 6 bases at J, with 22 bases between. The CDR3 consists of 16 residues. Germline V gives CDR1 SGHNT, CDR2 YYREEE (reference sequence). The CDR3 loop is CASSPIPGGAGDGYTF. CDR3 nucleotides: TGTGCCAGCAGCCCCATCCCCGGTGGGGCAGGGGATGGCTACACCTTC. Full variable domain (rest looked up from reference TRBV5-4 and TRBJ1-2): ETGVTQSPTHLIKTRGQQVTLRCSSQSGHNTVSWYQQALGQGPQFIFQYYREEENGRGNFPPRFSGLQFPNYSSELNVNALELDDSALYLCASSPIPGGAGDGYTFGSGTRLTVV.

The chain employs TRBV5-4 and TRBJ2-3; D is ambiguous. CDR3 length equals 13 residues. Trimming removed 0 bases at V and 4 bases at J, with 6 bases between. Germline CDR1 is SGHNT and CDR2 is YYREEE (reference sequence). The CDR3 bases are TGTGCCAGCAGCTTGGATAAGGCAGATACGCAGTATTTT. Translated: CASSLDKADTQYF. The variable domain in full, completed from reference TRBV5-4 and TRBJ2-3, reads ETGVTQSPTHLIKTRGQQVTLRCSSQSGHNTVSWYQQALGQGPQFIFQYYREEENGRGNFPPRFSGLQFPNYSSELNVNALELDDSALYLCASSLDKADTQYFGPGTRLTVL.

V is TRBV27 and J is TRBJ2-1, with D hard to call. The CDR3 sequence is 12 residues long. The germline V gene has CDR1 MNHEY and CDR2 SMNVEV (reference sequence). V lost 6 bases to trimming and J lost 7 bases, with 10 bases between them. Here the CDR3 reads CASRYTRNEQFF. The DNA of the CDR3 is TGTGCCAGCAGATACACAAGGAATGAGCAGTTCTTC.

CDR3 amino acids: CASSQNRGIYEQYF. DNA of the CDR3: TGCGCCAGCAGCCAAAACAGGGGGATCTACGAGCAGTACTTC. The chain carries TRBV4-3 and TRBJ2-7; 8 bases line up with TRBD1. CDR1 and CDR2 (germline): LGHNA, YSLEER. The CDR3 sequence is 14 residues long. Trimming took 2 bases from V and 3 from J; bases not matched to a gene: 3.

The chain links TRBV14 to TRBJ2-1; D may be TRBD2 (5 bases). Deletions cut 3 bases from V and 3 bases from J, with 9 bases between. The CDR3 covers 14 residues. Germline lookup yields CDR1 SGHDN and CDR2 FVKESK. Here the CDR3 reads CASSHDRDYNEQFF. DNA of the CDR3: TGTGCCAGCAGCCATGACCGGGACTACAATGAGCAGTTCTTC.